This entry concerns a single T cell receptor beta chain. Its cognate antigen has yet to be identified. Base quality data are lacking; no much larger clone is found one base away. These data originate in a study of shared T cell receptors in the human thymus (dated by TCRdb to the early 2020s). Looking at the study overall: The study examined how the human thymus generates shared, self-reactive T-cell receptor alpha chains.

Libraries were built with the immunoSEQ multiplex PCR assay. Here the immuneACCESS table is served through TCRdb, limited to in-frame sequences with V and J called. Missing clones are a known gap in these copies; in checked studies unresolved V genes cover under half, and the rest lacks a known reason. Within this sample are 600,000 or so clones, with 87% of them counted one time only. The ten largest clones represent more than 0.009% of the sample. The CDR3 runs 14 residues from the cysteine to the phenylalanine. The retained sequence is limited to the CDR3, 42 bases, with the frame set at the first base. V sheds 2 bases and J sheds 9 bases, leaving 20 bases between their ends. CDR1 is given as GTSNPN and CDR2 as SVGIG, both from the germline V gene (reference sequence). These data were likewise used in another study, on human thymus T cells. That second report states: The donors were immunologically healthy infants in Finland who had open corrective cardiac surgery for congenital heart defects. Thymus tissue was obtained as surgical resects removed during corrective cardiac surgery. Usage of V and J gene segments appeared to be biased in both the thymic and the peripheral blood repertoires. According to the related research, thymic TCR repertoires were highly overlapping among unrelated individuals. The study characterized TCR alpha and beta repertoires from fewer than 10 infant thymus samples and a few related peripheral blood samples. Donor ages ranged from about 7 to 244 days, and the cohort comprised about six male and two female infants. Thymocytes were freed from the tissue by mechanical means and kept at -70 degrees C as pellets of roughly 9-30 million cells. A QIAsymphony instrument was used to extract genomic DNA from frozen cell pellets. Using the immunoSEQ multiplex PCR assay, the TCRB and TCRAD loci were amplified from a standardized quantity of quality-controlled genomic DNA. The amplicons covered the V(D)J region and were long enough to include the CDR3 and to identify the V and J genes. Amplicon sequencing was performed on an Illumina platform through the commercial immunoSEQ service. Primer bias and sequencing errors were corrected as previously described, and TCRAD and TCRB were defined on the basis of the IMGT database. Analysis of the repertoires was done with immunoSEQ Analyzer 3.0 and VDJTools and included basic statistics, V/J segment usage, diversity estimates, rarefaction and pairwise overlap. Chao1, ChaoE, Efron-Thisted, Shannon and inverse Simpson indices were used to estimate diversity, which was also estimated on datasets down-sampled to the smallest sample. Repertoire overlap used strict matching of CDR3 nucleotide sequence, V gene and J gene, with Jaccard-based multidimensional scaling clustering. On average, roughly 800,000 unique TCRB clonotypes were obtained from thymus samples, compared with approximately 84,000 from blood samples.

The sample comprised thymocytes. This receptor was obtained from a boy under two years old with a congenital heart defect. Donor details come from another sample of the same person, matched by shared clones. The chain is assembled from TRBV30 and TRBJ2-7; TRBD1 could be the D gene, as 6 bases match. The CDR3 protein: CAWSPLTGTEVQYF. DNA sequence: TGTGCCTGGAGTCCCCTTACAGGGACCGAGGTGCAGTACTTC.